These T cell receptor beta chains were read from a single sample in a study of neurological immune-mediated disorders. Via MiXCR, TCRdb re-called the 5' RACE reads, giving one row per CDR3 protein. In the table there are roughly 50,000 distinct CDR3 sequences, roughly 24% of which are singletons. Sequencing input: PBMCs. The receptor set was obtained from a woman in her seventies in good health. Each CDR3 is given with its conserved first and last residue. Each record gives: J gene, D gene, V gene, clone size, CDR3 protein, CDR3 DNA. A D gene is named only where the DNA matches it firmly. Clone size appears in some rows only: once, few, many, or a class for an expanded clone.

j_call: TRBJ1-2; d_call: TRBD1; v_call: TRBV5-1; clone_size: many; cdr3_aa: CASSSGQGARGYTF; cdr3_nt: TGCGCCAGCAGCTCTGGACAGGGGGCGAGGGGCTACACCTTC
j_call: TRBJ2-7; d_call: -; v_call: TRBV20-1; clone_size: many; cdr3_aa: CSAFPWVPISYEQYF; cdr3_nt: TGCAGTGCTTTCCCTTGGGTCCCGATCTCCTACGAGCAGTACTTC
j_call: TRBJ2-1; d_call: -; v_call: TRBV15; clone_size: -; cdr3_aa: CATSAYSHNEQFF; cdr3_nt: TGTGCCACCAGCGCCTACAGTCACAATGAGCAGTTCTTC
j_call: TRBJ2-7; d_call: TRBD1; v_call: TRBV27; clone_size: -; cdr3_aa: CASSSTGGLFLGEQYF; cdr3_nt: TGTGCCAGCAGTTCAACAGGGGGCTTATTTCTAGGCGAGCAGTACTTC
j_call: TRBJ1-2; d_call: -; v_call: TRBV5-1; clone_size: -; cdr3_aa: CASSLGADGFDGYTF; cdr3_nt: TGCGCCAGCAGCTTGGGGGCCGACGGGTTCGATGGCTACACCTTC
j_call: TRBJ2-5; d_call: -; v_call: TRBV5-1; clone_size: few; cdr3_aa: CASSFAPGGETQYF; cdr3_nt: TGCGCCAGCAGCTTTGCCCCCGGCGGGGAGACCCAGTACTTC
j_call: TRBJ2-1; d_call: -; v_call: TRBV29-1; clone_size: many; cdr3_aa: CSVEGGLREWGEQFF; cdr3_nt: TGCAGCGTTGAAGGGGGCCTCCGGGAGTGGGGTGAGCAGTTCTTC
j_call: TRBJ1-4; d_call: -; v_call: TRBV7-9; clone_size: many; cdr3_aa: CASSQGNSNEKLFF; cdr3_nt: TGTGCCAGCAGTCAGGGTAATAGTAATGAAAAACTGTTTTTT
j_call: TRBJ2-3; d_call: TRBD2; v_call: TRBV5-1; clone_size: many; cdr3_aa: CASSLAGRWTDTQYF; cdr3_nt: TGCGCCAGCAGCTTGGCCGGGAGGTGGACAGATACGCAGTATTTT
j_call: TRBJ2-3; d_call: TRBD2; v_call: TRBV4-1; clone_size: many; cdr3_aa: CASSRRESNTDTQYF; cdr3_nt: TGCGCCAGCAGCCGGCGGGAGTCAAACACAGATACGCAGTATTTT
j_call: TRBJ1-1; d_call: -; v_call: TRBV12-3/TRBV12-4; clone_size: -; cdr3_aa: CASSLQVLNTEAFF; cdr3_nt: TGTGCCAGCAGTTTGCAGGTGCTGAACACTGAAGCTTTCTTT
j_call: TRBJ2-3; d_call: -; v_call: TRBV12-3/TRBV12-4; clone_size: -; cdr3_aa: CASGPLGAFTDTQYF; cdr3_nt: TGTGCCAGCGGGCCCCTGGGGGCCTTCACAGATACGCAGTATTTT
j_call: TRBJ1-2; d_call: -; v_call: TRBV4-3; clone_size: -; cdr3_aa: CASSKDVWGPSPGYTF; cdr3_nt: TGCGCCAGCAGCAAAGATGTTTGGGGCCCCTCCCCTGGCTACACGTTC
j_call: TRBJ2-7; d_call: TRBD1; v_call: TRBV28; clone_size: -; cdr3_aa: CASSLFPSRTGKLDEQYF; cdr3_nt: TGTGCCAGCAGTTTATTCCCCTCCCGGACAGGGAAGTTGGACGAGCAGTACTTC
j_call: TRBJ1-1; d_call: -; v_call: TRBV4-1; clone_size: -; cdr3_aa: CASSLTHDGVGTEAFF; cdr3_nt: TGCGCCAGCAGCCTTACACATGACGGGGTTGGGACTGAAGCTTTCTTT
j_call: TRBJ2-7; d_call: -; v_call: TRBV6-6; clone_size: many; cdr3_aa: CASTTGAHEQYF; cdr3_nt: TGTGCCAGCACTACGGGGGCCCACGAGCAGTACTTC
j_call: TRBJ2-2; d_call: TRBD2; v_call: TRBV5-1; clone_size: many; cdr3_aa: CASSPDLAANTGELFF; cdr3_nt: TGCGCCAGCAGCCCGGATCTAGCGGCCAACACCGGGGAGCTGTTTTTT